These 10 T cell receptor beta chains came from one sample sequenced in a study of cytomegalovirus exposure and HLA in healthy donors. Primers for the PCR totalled 60 Vbeta and 13 Jbeta. Only in-frame clones appear in the TCRdb table, and some are missing; sequencing was by immunoSEQ multiplex PCR. The sample contains tens of thousands of clones, approximately 74% of which appear only once. Sample: PBMCs. Receptors originate from a woman in her 30s in good health and CMV-seropositive.

V usage is TRBV30 and J usage is TRBJ1-1; tentatively, D is TRBD1 (5 bases). CDR1 is GTSNPN and CDR2 is SVGIG in the germline V gene (reference sequence). V was cut by 3 bases and J by 0 bases, with 11 bases left in between. The CDR3 extends over 14 amino acids. The CDR3 here is CAWRKDTLNTEAFF. The CDR3 DNA follows: TGTGCCTGGAGGAAGGACACCTTGAACACTGAAGCTTTCTTT.

This clone was counted a few times. This chain connects TRBV30 to TRBJ2-1; D unclear. CDR3 length: 13 residues. Germline CDR1 reads GTSNPN; CDR2 reads SVGIG (reference sequence). The CDR3 sequence: CALEIISYNEQFF. The CDR3 coding sequence is TGTGCGCTGGAGATTATCTCCTACAATGAGCAGTTCTTC.

V is TRBV10-3 and J is TRBJ2-7, with D unclear. The germline V gene has CDR1 ENHRY and CDR2 SYGVKD. Trimming took off 7 bases at V and 2 bases at J, with 12 bases between the two ends. CDR3 length: 13 amino acids. The CDR3 bases are TGTGCCATCAACGATGGCACAACCTACGAGCAGTACTTC. It yields the protein CAINDGTTYEQYF.

As for this clone: The junction does not match germline at one end; this may be a read error. The V call is TRBV7-7, the J call TRBJ1-1; D unclear. Germline assignment: CDR1 SSHAT and CDR2 FNYEAQ (reference sequence). This CDR3 has 13 amino acids. CDR3 sequence: CASSLAVGTEAFF. The CDR3 nucleotides are TGTGCTAGCAGCTTAGCCGTCGGGACTGAAGCTTTCTTT.

This clone has just one count. The genes are TRBV5-1 and TRBJ2-7; 8 nucleotides agree with TRBD2. The CDR3 is 14 amino acids. Germline V CDR1 and CDR2: SGHRS, YFSETQ. Unmatched junction bases numbered 5, after V lost 2 bases and J lost 4 bases. The CDR3 nucleotides are TGCGCCAGCAGCTTAGCGGGAGCTGGGTACGAGCAGTACTTC. It is translated as CASSLAGAGYEQYF.

For the CDR3, the DNA is TGTGCCAGCAGCGTAGACTACTCAATTTTACAGCCCCAGCATTTT. This sequence encodes CASSVDYSILQPQHF. The chain links TRBV9 to TRBJ1-5, with unresolved D. V gave up 0 bases and J gave up 7 bases, with 14 bases separating them. The CDR3 contains 15 residues. Per germline, CDR1 SGDLS and CDR2 YYNGEE.

The chain uses TRBV6-1 and TRBJ2-3; TRBD1 matches 7 bases. The CDR3 covers 14 residues. The V segment lost 1 base and the J segment 10 bases; nucleotides outside the gene matches: 8. Per the germline V gene, CDR1 is MNHNS and CDR2 is SASEGT. For the CDR3, the DNA is TGTGCCAGCAGTGAAGTCCATACACAGGGGCCGCAGTATTTT. Translation gives CASSEVHTQGPQYF.

V and J are TRBV30 and TRBJ1-2; no firm D call. With 0 bases removed from V and 0 bases from J, the gap between germline ends came to 11 bases. The germline V gene encodes CDR1 GTSNPN and CDR2 SVGIG (reference sequence). This CDR3 contains 15 residues. CDR3 in amino acids: CAWSVLHPSNYGYTF. Here the CDR3 DNA reads TGTGCCTGGAGTGTACTCCATCCATCTAACTATGGCTACACCTTC.

This chain links TRBV7-8 with TRBJ2-5; no clear D gene. CDR1 is SGHVS, CDR2 FQNEAQ, per germline. V gave up 6 bases and J gave up 3 bases, with 8 bases separating them. The CDR3 sequence is 12 residues long. CDR3 sequence reads: CASSYSKETQYF. In DNA, the CDR3 is TGTGCCAGCAGTTACTCTAAAGAGACCCAGTACTTC.

The chain joins TRBV28 to TRBJ1-4; TRBD1 matches 8 bases. Trimming removed 10 bases from V and 3 bases from J; junction bases left unmatched: 19. Germline CDR1 reads MDHEN; CDR2 reads SYDVKM. The CDR3 is made up of 18 amino acids. CDR3 sequence (DNA): TGTGCCACCAAACCCTGGACAGGGCCCCTTGGAGCTAATGAAAAACTGTTTTTT. Protein sequence: CATKPWTGPLGANEKLFF. The full variable domain, in which reference TRBV28 and TRBJ1-4 provide the parts outside the CDR3, is DVKVTQSSRYLVKRTGEKVFLECVQDMDHENMFWYRQDPGLGLRLIYFSYDVKMKEKGDIPEGYSVSREKKERFSLILESASTNQTSMYLCATKPWTGPLGANEKLFFGSGTQLSVL.